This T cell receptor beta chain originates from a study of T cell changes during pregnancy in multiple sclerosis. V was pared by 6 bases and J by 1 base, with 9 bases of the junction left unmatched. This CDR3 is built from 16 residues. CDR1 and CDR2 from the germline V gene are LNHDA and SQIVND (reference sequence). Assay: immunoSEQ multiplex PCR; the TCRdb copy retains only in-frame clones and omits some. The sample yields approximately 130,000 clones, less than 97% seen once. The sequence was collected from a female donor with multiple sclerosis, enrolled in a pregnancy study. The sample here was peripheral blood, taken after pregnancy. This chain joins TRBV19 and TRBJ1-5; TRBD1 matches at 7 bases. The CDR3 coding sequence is TGTGCCAGTAGAACTACAGGGGACGCCAGCAATCAGCCCCAGCATTTT. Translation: CASRTTGDASNQPQHF.